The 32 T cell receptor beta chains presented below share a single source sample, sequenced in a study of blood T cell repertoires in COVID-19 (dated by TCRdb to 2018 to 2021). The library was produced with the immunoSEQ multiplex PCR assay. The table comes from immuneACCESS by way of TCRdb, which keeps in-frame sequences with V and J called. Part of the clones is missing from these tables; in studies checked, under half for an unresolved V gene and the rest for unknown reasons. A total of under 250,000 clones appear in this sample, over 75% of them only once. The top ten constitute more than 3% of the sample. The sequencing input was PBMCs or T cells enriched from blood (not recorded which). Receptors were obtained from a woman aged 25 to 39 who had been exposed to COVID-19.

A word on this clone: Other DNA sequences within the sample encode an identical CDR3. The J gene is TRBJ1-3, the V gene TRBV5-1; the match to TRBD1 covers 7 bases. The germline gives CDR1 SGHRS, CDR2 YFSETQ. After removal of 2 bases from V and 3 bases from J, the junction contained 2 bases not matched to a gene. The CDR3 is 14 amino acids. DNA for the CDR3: TGCGCCAGCAGCTTAACAGGGGTTGGAAACACCATATATTTT. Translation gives CASSLTGVGNTIYF. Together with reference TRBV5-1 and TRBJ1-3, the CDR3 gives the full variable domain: KAGVTQTPRYLIKTRGQQVTLSCSPISGHRSVSWYQQTPGQGLQFLFEYFSETQRNKGNFPGRFSGRQFSNSRSEMNVSTLELGDSALYLCASSLTGVGNTIYFGEGSWLTVV.

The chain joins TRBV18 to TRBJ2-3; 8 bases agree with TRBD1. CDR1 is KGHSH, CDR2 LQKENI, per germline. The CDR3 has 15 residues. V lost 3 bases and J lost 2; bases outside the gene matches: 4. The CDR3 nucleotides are TGTGCCAGCTCACCGGGACAGGAGGCCACAGATACGCAGTATTTT. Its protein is CASSPGQEATDTQYF.

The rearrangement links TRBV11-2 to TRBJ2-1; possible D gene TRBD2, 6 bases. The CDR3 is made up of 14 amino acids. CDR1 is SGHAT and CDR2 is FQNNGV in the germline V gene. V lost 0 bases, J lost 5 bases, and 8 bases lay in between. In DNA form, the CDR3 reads TGTGCCAGCAGCTTAGATAGCGGAAACAATGAGCAGTTCTTC. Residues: CASSLDSGNNEQFF.

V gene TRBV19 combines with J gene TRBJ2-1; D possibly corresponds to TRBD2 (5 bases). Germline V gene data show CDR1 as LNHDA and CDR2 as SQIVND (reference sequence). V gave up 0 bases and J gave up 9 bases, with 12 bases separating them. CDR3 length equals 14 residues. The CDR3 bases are TGTGCCAGTAGTATAGATAGCGTTGCGAGTGAGCAGTTCTTC. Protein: CASSIDSVASEQFF.

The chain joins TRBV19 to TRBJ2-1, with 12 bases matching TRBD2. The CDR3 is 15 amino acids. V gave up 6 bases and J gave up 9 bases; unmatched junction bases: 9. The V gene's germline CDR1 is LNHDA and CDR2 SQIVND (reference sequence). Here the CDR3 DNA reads TGTGCCAGTAGCTTCACGACTAGCGGGAGTTTTGAGCAGTTCTTC. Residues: CASSFTTSGSFEQFF.

The CDR3 DNA sequence: TGTGCCAGCAGTTTACGGGGGTACTACAATGAGCAGTTCTTC. This sequence encodes CASSLRGYYNEQFF. J is TRBJ2-1 and V is TRBV28, with D possibly TRBD2 on 6 matching bases. Trimming stripped 2 bases from V and 3 bases from J, with 8 bases between. The CDR3 sequence is 14 residues long. Germline V gives CDR1 MDHEN, CDR2 SYDVKM. The full variable domain, with the rest looked up from reference TRBV28 and TRBJ2-1, is DVKVTQSSRYLVKRTGEKVFLECVQDMDHENMFWYRQDPGLGLRLIYFSYDVKMKEKGDIPEGYSVSREKKERFSLILESASTNQTSMYLCASSLRGYYNEQFFGPGTRLTVL.

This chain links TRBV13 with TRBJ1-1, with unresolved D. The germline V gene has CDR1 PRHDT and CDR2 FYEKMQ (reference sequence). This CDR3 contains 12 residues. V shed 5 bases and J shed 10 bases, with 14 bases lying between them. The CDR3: CASSPGRRGAFF. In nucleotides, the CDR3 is TGTGCCAGCAGCCCCGGCCGGCGGGGAGCTTTCTTT.

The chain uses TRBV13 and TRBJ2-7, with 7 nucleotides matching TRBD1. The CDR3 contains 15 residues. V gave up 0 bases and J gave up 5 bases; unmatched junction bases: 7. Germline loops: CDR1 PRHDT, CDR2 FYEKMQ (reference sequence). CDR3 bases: TGTGCCAGCAGCTTAGGAACCAGGGGGTCCCACGAGCAGTACTTC. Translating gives CASSLGTRGSHEQYF.

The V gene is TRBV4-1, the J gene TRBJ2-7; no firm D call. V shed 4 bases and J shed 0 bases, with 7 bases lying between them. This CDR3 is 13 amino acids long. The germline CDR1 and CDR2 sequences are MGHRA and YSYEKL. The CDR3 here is CASSPSSSYEQYF. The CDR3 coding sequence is TGCGCCAGCAGCCCGTCTAGCTCCTACGAGCAGTACTTC.

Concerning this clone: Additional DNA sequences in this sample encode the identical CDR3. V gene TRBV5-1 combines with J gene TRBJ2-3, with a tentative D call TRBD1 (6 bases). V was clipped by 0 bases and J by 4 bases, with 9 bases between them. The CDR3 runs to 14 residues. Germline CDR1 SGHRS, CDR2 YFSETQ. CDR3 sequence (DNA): TGCGCCAGCAGCTTGGGAGAGGGGGCAGATACGCAGTATTTT. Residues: CASSLGEGADTQYF.

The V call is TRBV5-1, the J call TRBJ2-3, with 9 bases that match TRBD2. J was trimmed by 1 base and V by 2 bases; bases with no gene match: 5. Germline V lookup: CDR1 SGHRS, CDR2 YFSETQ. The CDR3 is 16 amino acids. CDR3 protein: CASSFSIAGGTDTQYF. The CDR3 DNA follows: TGCGCCAGCAGCTTTTCCATAGCGGGGGGCACAGATACGCAGTATTTT.

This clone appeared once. CDR3 nucleotides: TGTGCCAGCAGTGGTAGCGGGAGGTTAGAGGAGACCCAGTACTTC. This encodes CASSGSGRLEETQYF. The chain is built from TRBV28 and TRBJ2-5; TRBD2 matches 10 bases. Germline V gene sequence: CDR1 MDHEN, CDR2 SYDVKM. The junction had 8 bases not matched to a gene; V was cut back by 5 bases and J by 5 bases. CDR3 size: 15 residues.

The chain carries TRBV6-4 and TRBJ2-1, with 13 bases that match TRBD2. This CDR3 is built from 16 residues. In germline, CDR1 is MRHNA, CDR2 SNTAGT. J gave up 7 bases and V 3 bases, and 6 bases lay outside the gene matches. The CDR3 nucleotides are TGTGCCAGCAGTGAAAGGACTAGCGGGAGAGAAAATGAGCAGTTCTTC. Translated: CASSERTSGRENEQFF.

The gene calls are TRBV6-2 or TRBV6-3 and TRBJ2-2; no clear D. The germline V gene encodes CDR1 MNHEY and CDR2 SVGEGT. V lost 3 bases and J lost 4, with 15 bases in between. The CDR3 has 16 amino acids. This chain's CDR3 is CASSYRSAVLTGELFF. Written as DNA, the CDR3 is TGTGCCAGCAGTTATAGGTCGGCGGTTCTCACCGGGGAGCTGTTTTTT.

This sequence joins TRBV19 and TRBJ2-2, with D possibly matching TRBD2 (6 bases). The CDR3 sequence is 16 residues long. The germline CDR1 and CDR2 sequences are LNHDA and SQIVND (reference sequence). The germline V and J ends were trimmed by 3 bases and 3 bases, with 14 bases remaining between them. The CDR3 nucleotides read TGTGCCAGTAGTATCCAAGGGTCGGGGGACACCGGGGAGCTGTTTTTT. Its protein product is CASSIQGSGDTGELFF.

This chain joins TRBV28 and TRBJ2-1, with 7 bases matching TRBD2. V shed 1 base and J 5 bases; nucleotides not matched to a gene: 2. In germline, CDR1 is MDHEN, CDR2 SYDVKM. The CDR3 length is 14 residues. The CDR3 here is CASSLFREDNEQFF. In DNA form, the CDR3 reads TGTGCCAGCAGTTTATTTCGGGAGGACAATGAGCAGTTCTTC.

The CDR3 is CASSLDSHGTEAFF. CDR3 DNA sequence: TGCGCCAGCAGCTTGGACTCCCATGGCACTGAAGCTTTCTTT. V and J are TRBV5-1 and TRBJ1-1; no reliable D call. V lost 0 bases and J lost 4, with 10 bases in between. CDR1 is SGHRS, CDR2 YFSETQ, per germline. This CDR3 spans 14 amino acids. The full variable domain, its missing parts supplied by reference TRBV5-1 and TRBJ1-1, is KAGVTQTPRYLIKTRGQQVTLSCSPISGHRSVSWYQQTPGQGLQFLFEYFSETQRNKGNFPGRFSGRQFSNSRSEMNVSTLELGDSALYLCASSLDSHGTEAFFGQGTRLTVV.

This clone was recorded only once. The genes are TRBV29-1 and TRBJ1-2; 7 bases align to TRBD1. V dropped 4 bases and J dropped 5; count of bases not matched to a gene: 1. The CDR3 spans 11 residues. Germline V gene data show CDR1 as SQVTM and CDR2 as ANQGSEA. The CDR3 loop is CSVGDSYGYTF. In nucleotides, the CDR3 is TGCAGCGTTGGGGACAGTTATGGCTACACCTTC.

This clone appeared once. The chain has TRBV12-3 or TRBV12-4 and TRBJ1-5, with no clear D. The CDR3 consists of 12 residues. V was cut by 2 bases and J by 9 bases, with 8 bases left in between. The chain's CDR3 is CASSLKPRPQHF. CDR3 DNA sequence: TGTGCCAGCAGTTTAAAACCTAGGCCCCAGCATTTT.

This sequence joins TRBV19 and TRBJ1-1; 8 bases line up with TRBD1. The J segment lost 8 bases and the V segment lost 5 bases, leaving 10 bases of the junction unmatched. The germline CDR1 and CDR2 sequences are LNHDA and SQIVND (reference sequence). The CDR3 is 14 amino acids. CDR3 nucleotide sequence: TGTGCCAGTAGTGTCAGGACAGGGACAAAAGAAGCTTTCTTT. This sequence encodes CASSVRTGTKEAFF.

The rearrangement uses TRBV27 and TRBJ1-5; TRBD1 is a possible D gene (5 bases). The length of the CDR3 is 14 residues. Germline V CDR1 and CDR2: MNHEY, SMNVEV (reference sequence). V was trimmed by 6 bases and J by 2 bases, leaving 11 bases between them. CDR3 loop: CASSWGDGNQPQHF. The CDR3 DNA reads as TGTGCCAGCAGCTGGGGGGATGGCAATCAGCCCCAGCATTTT.

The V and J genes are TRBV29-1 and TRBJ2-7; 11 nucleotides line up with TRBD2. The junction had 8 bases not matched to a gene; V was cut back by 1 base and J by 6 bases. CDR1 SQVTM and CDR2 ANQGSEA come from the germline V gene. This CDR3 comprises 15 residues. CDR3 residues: CSVEVVGLAGGEQYF. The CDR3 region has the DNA TGCAGCGTTGAAGTAGTAGGTCTAGCGGGAGGCGAGCAGTACTTC.

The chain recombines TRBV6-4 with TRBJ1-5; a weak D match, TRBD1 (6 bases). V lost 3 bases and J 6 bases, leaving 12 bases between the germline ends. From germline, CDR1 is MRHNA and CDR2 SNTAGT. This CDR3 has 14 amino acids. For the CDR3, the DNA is TGTGCCAGCAGTGAAGTCCAGGGGAGTCAGCCCCAGCATTTT. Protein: CASSEVQGSQPQHF.

CDR3 DNA: TGTGCCAGCAAATACAGGAACACCGGGGAGCTGTTTTTT. It yields the protein CASKYRNTGELFF. The chain employs TRBV12-3 or TRBV12-4 and TRBJ2-2; D not certain. Trimming removed 7 bases from V and 1 base from J, with 7 bases in between. CDR3 length: 13 amino acids.

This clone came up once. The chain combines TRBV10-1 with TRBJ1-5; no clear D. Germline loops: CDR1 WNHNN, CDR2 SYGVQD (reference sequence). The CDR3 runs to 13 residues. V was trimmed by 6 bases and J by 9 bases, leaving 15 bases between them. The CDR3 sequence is CASSPSPGRPQHF. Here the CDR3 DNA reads TGCGCCAGCAGCCCTTCGCCTGGCCGGCCCCAGCATTTT.

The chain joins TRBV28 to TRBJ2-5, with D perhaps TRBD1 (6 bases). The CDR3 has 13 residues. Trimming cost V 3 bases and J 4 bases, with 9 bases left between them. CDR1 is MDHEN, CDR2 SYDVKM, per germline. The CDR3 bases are TGTGCCAGCAGTTTCAGCAGGGGAGAGACCCAGTACTTC. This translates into CASSFSRGETQYF.

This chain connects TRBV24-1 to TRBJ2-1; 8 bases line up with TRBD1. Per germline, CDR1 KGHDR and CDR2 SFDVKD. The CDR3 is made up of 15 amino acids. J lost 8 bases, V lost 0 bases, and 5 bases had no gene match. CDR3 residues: CATSDLDRGRYEQFF. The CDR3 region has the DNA TGTGCCACCAGTGATTTGGACAGGGGTCGGTATGAGCAGTTCTTC.

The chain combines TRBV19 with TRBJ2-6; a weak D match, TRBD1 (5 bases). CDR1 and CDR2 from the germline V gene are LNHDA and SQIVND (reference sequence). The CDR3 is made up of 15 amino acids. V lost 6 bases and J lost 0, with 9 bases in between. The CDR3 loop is CASRRQLSGANVLTF. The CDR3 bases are TGTGCCAGTAGGCGACAGCTCTCTGGGGCCAACGTCCTGACTTTC.

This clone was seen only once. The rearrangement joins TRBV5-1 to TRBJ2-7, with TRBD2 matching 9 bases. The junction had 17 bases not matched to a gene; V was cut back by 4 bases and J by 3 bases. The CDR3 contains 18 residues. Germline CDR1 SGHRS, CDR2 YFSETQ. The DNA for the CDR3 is TGCGCCAGCAGCCCCGAAAAGAGACTAGCGGAAGTATTCTACGAGCAGTACTTC. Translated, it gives CASSPEKRLAEVFYEQYF.

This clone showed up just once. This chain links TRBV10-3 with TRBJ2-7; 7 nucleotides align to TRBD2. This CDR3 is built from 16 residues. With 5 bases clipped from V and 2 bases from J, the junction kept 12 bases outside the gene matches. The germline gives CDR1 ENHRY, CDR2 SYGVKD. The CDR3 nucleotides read TGTGCCATCAGTCATTCGGCGCGGGAGCAAGCCTACGAGCAGTACTTC. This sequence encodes CAISHSAREQAYEQYF.

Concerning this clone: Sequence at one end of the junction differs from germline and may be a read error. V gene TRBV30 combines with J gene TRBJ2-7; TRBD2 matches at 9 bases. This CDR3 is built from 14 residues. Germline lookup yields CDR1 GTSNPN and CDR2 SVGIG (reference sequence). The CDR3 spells CAWSTSGLPYEQYF. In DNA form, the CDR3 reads TGTGCCTGGAGTACTAGCGGGCTCCCTTACGAGCAGTACTTT.

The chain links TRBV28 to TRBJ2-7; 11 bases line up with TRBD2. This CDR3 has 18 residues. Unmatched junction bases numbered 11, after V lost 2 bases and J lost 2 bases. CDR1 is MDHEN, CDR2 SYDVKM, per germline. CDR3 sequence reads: CASSLVAGGQKWTYEQYF. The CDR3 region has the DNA TGTGCCAGCAGTTTAGTAGCGGGAGGGCAGAAGTGGACCTACGAGCAGTACTTC. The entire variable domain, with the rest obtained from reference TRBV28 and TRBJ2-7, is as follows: DVKVTQSSRYLVKRTGEKVFLECVQDMDHENMFWYRQDPGLGLRLIYFSYDVKMKEKGDIPEGYSVSREKKERFSLILESASTNQTSMYLCASSLVAGGQKWTYEQYFGPGTRLTVT.